Each of the 21 T cell receptor beta chains below was sequenced from the same sample in a study of Ad26.COV2.S vaccination and SARS-CoV-2 variants. Clones were read by immunoSEQ multiplex PCR, and TCRdb kept only the in-frame ones, dropping some. Among just over 350,000 clones, just over 90% were seen once, and the ten largest hold around 4.2%. Here the sequenced sample was peripheral blood, taken after recovery from COVID-19. These receptors came from a human donor who had recovered from COVID-19.

The V call is TRBV5-6, the J call TRBJ1-5, with TRBD1 identical over 8 bases. The CDR3 runs to 14 residues. Germline CDR1 is SGHDT and CDR2 is YYEEEE. V shed 0 bases, J shed 8 bases, and the junction held 4 bases outside the gene matches. The CDR3 DNA reads TGTGCCAGCAGCTTGGGGGCAGGGGGCAAGCCCCAGCATTTT. This translates into CASSLGAGGKPQHF.

The chain joins TRBV6-5 to TRBJ1-1; D not certain. The CDR3 sequence is 14 residues long. V dropped 7 bases and J dropped 7 bases, with 19 bases sitting between them. In germline, CDR1 is MNHEY, CDR2 SVGAGI. The CDR3 loop reads CASNARYPNGEAFF. In DNA form, the CDR3 reads TGTGCCAGCAACGCTCGTTATCCCAATGGTGAAGCTTTCTTT.

The rearrangement uses TRBV10-1 and TRBJ2-3, with TRBD2 matching 11 bases. The CDR3 runs to 16 residues. J lost 2 bases, V lost 6 bases, and 7 bases had no gene match. CDR1 and CDR2 from the germline V gene are WNHNN and SYGVQD (reference sequence). CDR3 residues: CASSAGLAGLTDTQYF. DNA for the CDR3: TGCGCCAGCAGCGCTGGACTAGCGGGCCTCACAGATACGCAGTATTTT.

The rearrangement uses TRBV9 and TRBJ1-4; D ambiguous. The germline V gene encodes CDR1 SGDLS and CDR2 YYNGEE. V shed 0 bases and J shed 2 bases, with 11 bases lying between them. This CDR3 has 16 residues. The CDR3 nucleotides are TGTGCCAGCAGCGTAGAACCGGCGAGGACTAATGAAAAACTGTTTTTT. It translates to CASSVEPARTNEKLFF.

This sequence joins TRBV6-5 and TRBJ2-5; D unresolved. This CDR3 region has 14 residues. Between the trimmed V and J ends, which lost 0 bases and 1 base, there was a span of 6 bases. The germline V gene has CDR1 MNHEY and CDR2 SVGAGI. CDR3 bases: TGTGCCAGCAGTTACTCCAGGATCCAAGAGACCCAGTACTTC. Amino acids: CASSYSRIQETQYF.

V is TRBV3-1 (or the pseudogene TRBV3-2) and J is TRBJ2-2, with D hard to call. The CDR3 runs 15 residues. Trimming removed 1 base from V and 1 base from J, with 7 bases in between. Germline CDR1 is LGHDT and CDR2 is YNNKEL (reference sequence). The CDR3 is CASSQVRLNTGELFF. The DNA for the CDR3 is TGTGCCAGCAGCCAAGTACGGCTGAACACCGGGGAGCTGTTTTTT.

The chain has TRBV19 and TRBJ2-1; D perhaps matches TRBD2 (5 bases). CDR1 is LNHDA, CDR2 SQIVND, per germline (reference sequence). V was pared by 3 bases and J by 5 bases, with 11 bases between. The CDR3 length is 14 residues. The CDR3 DNA follows: TGTGCCAGTAGTATTAGGGAGACCCACAATGAGCAGTTCTTC. It translates to CASSIRETHNEQFF.

J is TRBJ1-1 and V is TRBV27; D is undetermined. Germline lookup yields CDR1 MNHEY and CDR2 SMNVEV (reference sequence). Trimming removed 7 bases at V and 9 bases at J, with 15 bases between. This CDR3 is 12 amino acids long. DNA of the CDR3: TGTGCCAGCAAGGCCCTGGGCGTCCAAGCTTTCTTT. It encodes CASKALGVQAFF.

V usage is TRBV5-1 and J usage is TRBJ1-5; the D gene is possibly TRBD1 (5 bases). The V end was cut by 1 base, the J end by 6 bases, with 14 bases between. There are 15 residues in the CDR3. From germline, CDR1 is SGHRS and CDR2 YFSETQ. CDR3 DNA sequence: TGCGCCAGCAGCTTGCGGCAGGGCCGGTTTCAGCCCCAGCATTTT. It yields the protein CASSLRQGRFQPQHF.

CDR3 protein: CASETRQPGELFF. CDR3 bases: TGTGCTAGTGAAACCCGACAGCCAGGGGAACTGTTTTTT. V usage is TRBV12-5 and J usage is TRBJ1-4; tentatively, D is TRBD1 (6 bases). V lost 7 bases to trimming and J lost 12 bases, with 18 bases between them. Per germline, CDR1 LGHNT and CDR2 FRNRAP. The CDR3 runs to 13 residues.

The V gene is TRBV7-8, the J gene TRBJ2-3; 12 bases line up with TRBD2. The CDR3 extends over 17 amino acids. CDR1 is SGHVS, CDR2 FQNEAQ, per germline. V lost 5 bases, J lost 4 bases, and 10 bases stayed unmatched. The CDR3 nucleotides read TGTGCCAGCAGCCTCTGGACTAGCGGGGTGGCTTCAGATACGCAGTATTTT. Translated: CASSLWTSGVASDTQYF.

The chain has TRBV5-1 and TRBJ1-5; D gene uncertain. V was clipped by 0 bases and J by 4 bases, with 11 bases between them. CDR3 length: 15 amino acids. Germline-derived CDR1 and CDR2 are SGHRS and YFSETQ. The CDR3, as DNA: TGCGCCAGCAGCTTGGAAGGCTCCAAAAATCAGCCCCAGCATTTT. Translating gives CASSLEGSKNQPQHF.

The chain links TRBV3-1 (or the pseudogene TRBV3-2) to TRBJ2-3; 13 bases agree with TRBD2. The V and J ends lost 2 bases and 2 bases, in that order; junction bases with no gene match: 7. Germline V CDR1 and CDR2: LGHDT, YNNKEL (reference sequence). The CDR3 spans 18 residues. The CDR3 region has the DNA TGTGCCAGCAGCCAACGGCGACTAGCGGGGGGACTCACAGATACGCAGTATTTT. Amino acids: CASSQRRLAGGLTDTQYF.

The chain couples TRBV3-1 (or the pseudogene TRBV3-2) to TRBJ2-3; D is uncertain. CDR3 length equals 16 residues. Trimming shortened V by 3 bases and J by 1 base, and 14 bases separated the two germline ends. Germline values: CDR1 LGHDT, CDR2 YNNKEL (reference sequence). CDR3 residues: CASSHPSRTGTDTQYF. The CDR3 nucleotides read TGTGCCAGCAGCCACCCTTCAAGAACTGGCACAGATACGCAGTATTTT.

The chain combines TRBV5-3 with TRBJ2-4; D is perhaps TRBD1 (8 bases). TRBV5-3 is reported as an ORF; its role is uncertain. This CDR3 is built from 18 residues. V lost 3 bases and J lost 5, with 24 bases in between. CDR3 nucleotide sequence: TGTGCCAGAAGCTCGCACAAATATCGGACAGGGAGGGAAAACATTCAGTACTTC. Translated, it gives CARSSHKYRTGRENIQYF.

The chain is built from TRBV5-1 and TRBJ1-4; TRBD1 aligns across 7 bases. Germline V gene lookup returns CDR1 SGHRS and CDR2 YFSETQ. This CDR3 comprises 16 residues. V lost 4 bases, J lost 5 bases, and 11 bases stayed unmatched. The CDR3 spells CASSPSPGQWNEKLFF. Here the CDR3 DNA reads TGCGCCAGCAGCCCGAGCCCGGGACAGTGGAATGAAAAACTGTTTTTT.

The chain couples TRBV4-1 to TRBJ2-6, with TRBD1 identical over 7 bases. In germline, CDR1 is MGHRA, CDR2 YSYEKL. The CDR3 consists of 17 residues. V shed 8 bases and J 1 base; nucleotides not matched to a gene: 11. The CDR3: CASCPRQGNSGANVLTF. The CDR3, as DNA: TGCGCCAGCTGTCCGAGACAGGGAAATTCTGGGGCCAACGTCCTGACTTTC.

The gene calls are TRBV2 and TRBJ1-1; no firm D call. CDR3 length: 11 amino acids. V was shortened by 7 bases and J by 11 bases, with 14 bases between the two germline ends. CDR1 and CDR2 (germline): SNHLY, FYNNEI. The CDR3 loop is CASMREVWAFF. The CDR3, as DNA: TGTGCCAGCATGCGGGAAGTTTGGGCTTTCTTT. Full variable domain (outside the CDR3, taken from reference TRBV2 and TRBJ1-1): EPEVTQTPSHQVTQMGQEVILRCVPISNHLYFYWYRQILGQKVEFLVSFYNNEISEKSEIFDDQFSVERPDGSNFTLKIRSTKLEDSAMYFCASMREVWAFFGQGTRLTVV.

The rearrangement joins TRBV10-3 to TRBJ2-7; perhaps D is TRBD1 or TRBD2 (5 bases each). The CDR3 totals 12 residues. The V gene's germline CDR1 is ENHRY and CDR2 SYGVKD. Trimming shortened V by 2 bases and J by 6 bases, and 8 bases separated the two germline ends. The CDR3 sequence: CAISEVGTEQYF. Written as DNA, the CDR3 is TGTGCCATCAGTGAGGTGGGGACCGAGCAGTACTTC.

This clone was seen a single time. The chain recombines TRBV5-1 with TRBJ2-7; unclear D gene. Germline CDR1 reads SGHRS; CDR2 reads YFSETQ. V was trimmed by 3 bases and J by 4 bases, leaving 17 bases between them. This CDR3 contains 15 residues. The CDR3 reads CASSSSQGTWYEQYF. CDR3 DNA sequence: TGCGCCAGCAGCTCCTCACAAGGTACTTGGTACGAGCAGTACTTC.

On this clone itself: The junction shows a germline mismatch at one end, possibly a read error. The chain employs TRBV7-7 and TRBJ2-1, with 7 bases identical to TRBD1. The CDR3 totals 15 residues. The germline V gene has CDR1 SSHAT and CDR2 FNYEAQ (reference sequence). CDR3 loop: CASSSGTDKSNEQFF. The CDR3 nucleotides read TGTGCTAGCAGCTCAGGGACAGACAAATCCAATGAGCAGTTCTTC.